This T cell receptor (beta chain) came from a study of radiation and T cells in renal cell carcinoma. The repertoire was sequenced with immunoSEQ multiplex PCR; TCRdb's copy has only in-frame clones and lacks some. The sample has 130,000 to 150,000 clones; over 75% are singletons. Time point described: baseline pretreatment blood. Documented treatment: 15 Gy SBRT to primary tumor, nephrectomy 4 weeks later. Turning to this clone: Its specificity is not known.

The germline V gene has CDR1 SQVTM and CDR2 ANQGSEA. The length of the CDR3 is 15 residues. V was clipped by 8 bases and J by 4 bases, with 23 bases between them. Findings and caveats of the study: Without pretreatment biopsies, baseline tumor clonotype presence was undetermined. Top tumor clonotypes rose in blood 2 weeks post-radiation, then contracted.

This TCR was sampled from a woman in her forties or fifties with renal cell carcinoma. The source material was blood, sampled from a patient whose treatment included radiotherapy and nephrectomy. The J gene is TRBJ1-2, the V gene TRBV29-1; a possible D gene is TRBD1 (6 bases). The CDR3: CSPQYLTRGTYGYTF. DNA of the CDR3: TGCAGCCCCCAATATCTCACTAGGGGGACCTATGGCTACACCTTC.